These T cell receptor beta chains were read from a single sample in a study of T cell repertoires in ileal Crohn's disease. Repertoires were generated with immunoSEQ multiplex PCR, while TCRdb's copy carries only in-frame clones and drops some. The table lists approximately 4,100 clones, approximately 83% of them singletons. The material sequenced was ileal tissue. Receptors originate from an adult with Crohn's disease. Each CDR3 is given with its conserved first and last residue. Fields, in order: V gene, D gene, clone size, J gene, CDR3 protein, CDR3 DNA. The D gene is left open where the match is weak. Size tells how often a clone was seen (once, few, many) or the class of an expanded clone, and some rows leave it out.

>TRBV4-1|.|.|TRBJ2-1
CASSPLFLDDEQFF
TGCGCCAGCAGCCCGTTGTTTCTAGACGATGAGCAGTTCTTC
>TRBV12-5|.|.|TRBJ2-7
CASGLVRPSRGTYEQYF
TGTGCTAGTGGTTTGGTACGCCCCTCTCGGGGTACCTACGAGCAGTACTTC
>TRBV7-9|.|.|TRBJ1-1
CASSTFGLTEAFF
TGTGCCAGCTCCACCTTTGGGCTTACTGAAGCTTTCTTT
>TRBV18|TRBD1|.|TRBJ1-2
CASRDNRGWDYGYTF
TGTGCCAGCCGCGATAACAGGGGTTGGGACTATGGCTACACCTTC
>TRBV7-9|TRBD2|.|TRBJ2-1
CASSLSLAGTYNEQFF
TGTGCCAGCAGCTTATCCCTAGCGGGGACGTACAATGAGCAGTTCTTC
>TRBV25-1|.|.|TRBJ2-3
CASTLAGSDTQYF
TGTGCCAGCACCCTCGCAGGGTCAGATACGCAGTATTTT
>TRBV28|.|.|TRBJ1-5
CAITGGGLGNQPQHF
TGTGCCATCACGGGCGGGGGTCTGGGCAATCAGCCCCAGCATTTT
>TRBV6-4|TRBD2|few|TRBJ2-3
CASSETSGGSDTQYF
TGTGCCAGCAGTGAGACTAGCGGGGGGTCAGATACGCAGTATTTT
>TRBV19|.|.|TRBJ2-2
CASSIFPEGGTVTGELFF
TGTGCCAGTAGTATTTTCCCCGAGGGCGGGACAGTAACCGGGGAGCTGTTTTTT
>TRBV4-2|TRBD1|.|TRBJ1-1
CASSQGGGGTEAFF
TGTGCCAGCAGCCAAGGAGGGGGCGGCACTGAAGCTTTCTTT
>TRBV12-5|TRBD1|.|TRBJ2-1
CASVPGQAYNEQFF
TGTGCTAGTGTTCCGGGACAGGCTTACAATGAGCAGTTCTTC
>TRBV10-2|TRBD1|.|TRBJ1-1
CASKRTGQTNTEAFF
TGCGCCAGCAAACGAACGGGACAGACCAACACTGAAGCTTTCTTT
>TRBV18|.|.|TRBJ1-1
CASSPRVYTEAFF
TGTGCCAGCTCACCACGCGTTTACACTGAAGCTTTCTTT
>TRBV28|.|.|TRBJ1-1
CASSPGGALDTEAFF
TGTGCCAGCAGCCCGGGGGGGGCGCTTGACACTGAAGCTTTCTTT
>TRBV2|TRBD2|.|TRBJ2-1
CASSVGGGYNEQFF
TGTGCCAGCAGTGTGGGCGGGGGCTACAATGAGCAGTTCTTC
>TRBV7-9|.|.|TRBJ1-2
CASTLGGSNGYTF
TGTGCCAGCACTCTCGGGGGAAGTAATGGCTACACCTTC
>TRBV2|.|.|TRBJ1-1
CASTPDGTRDTEAFF
TGTGCCAGCACTCCAGACGGGACTCGGGACACTGAAGCTTTCTTT
>TRBV28|.|.|TRBJ1-6
CASSLWDTLYNSPLHF
TGTGCCAGCAGTTTGTGGGACACACTCTATAATTCACCCCTCCACTTT
>TRBV28|TRBD1|few|TRBJ2-6
CASSLDPGRGTGTSGANVLTF
TGTGCCAGCAGTTTGGACCCGGGACGCGGGACAGGGACCTCTGGGGCCAACGTCCTGACTTTC
>TRBV2|TRBD1|.|TRBJ2-7
CASNPSLRDRGYEQYF
TGTGCCAGCAATCCGAGCCTGCGGGACAGGGGCTACGAGCAGTACTTC
>TRBV30|.|.|TRBJ1-3
CAFQDKASGNTIYF
TGTGCCTTCCAGGACAAGGCATCTGGAAACACCATATATTTT
>TRBV30|TRBD1|once|TRBJ2-7
CAWSVGTGPYEQYF
TGTGCCTGGAGTGTGGGGACAGGGCCCTACGAGCAGTACTTC
>TRBV5-1|TRBD2|.|TRBJ2-3
CASSLERESDTQYF
TGCGCCAGCAGCCTGGAGCGGGAGTCAGATACGCAGTATTTT
>TRBV7-9|.|once|TRBJ1-1
CASSLVPQGVNTEAFF
TGTGCCAGCAGCTTAGTCCCACAGGGAGTGAACACTGAAGCTTTCTTT
>TRBV5-6|.|few|TRBJ2-3
CASSLGLEADTQYF
TGTGCCAGCAGCTTGGGACTAGAGGCTGATACGCAGTATTTT
>TRBV7-3|.|few|TRBJ2-7
CASSLGPSLEQYF
TGTGCCAGCAGCTTAGGGCCGAGCTTGGAGCAGTACTTC
>TRBV27|.|.|TRBJ2-1
CASSSLRGSYNEQFF
TGTGCCAGCAGTTCCCTCAGGGGCTCCTACAATGAGCAGTTCTTC
>TRBV29-1|TRBD2|.|TRBJ2-3
CSVGTSGSLGDTQYF
TGCAGCGTGGGGACTAGCGGGAGTTTGGGGGATACGCAGTATTTT
>TRBV2|TRBD2|.|TRBJ2-1
CASSQETSGSYNEQFF
TGTGCCAGCAGTCAAGAGACTAGCGGGAGTTACAATGAGCAGTTCTTC
>TRBV27|.|.|TRBJ2-3
CASSLLSPEGNTDTQYF
TGTGCCAGCAGTTTATTATCTCCCGAGGGCAACACAGATACGCAGTATTTT
>TRBV6-1|TRBD2|.|TRBJ2-3
CASSTLAGSTDTQYF
TGTGCCAGCAGTACCCTAGCGGGGTCCACAGATACGCAGTATTTT
>TRBV28|.|.|TRBJ2-1
CASSSWSEGDYNEQFF
TGTGCCAGCAGTTCCTGGAGCGAGGGGGACTACAATGAGCAGTTCTTC
>TRBV15|.|.|TRBJ2-1
CATSRGLYNNEQFF
TGTGCCACCAGCAGAGGGTTATACAACAATGAGCAGTTCTTC
>TRBV5-1|.|.|TRBJ2-5
CASSIGQQETQYF
TGCGCCAGCAGCATAGGACAGCAAGAGACCCAGTACTTC
>TRBV7-7|TRBD2|.|TRBJ2-7
CASSLGTRTGEQYF
TGTGCCAGCAGCTTAGGGACTAGGACGGGCGAGCAGTACTTC
>TRBV6-1|TRBD2|once|TRBJ2-2
CASSELAGDTGELFF
TGTGCCAGCAGTGAACTAGCGGGAGACACCGGGGAGCTGTTTTTT
>TRBV5-4|.|few|TRBJ1-1
CASSLGTGNTEAFF
TGTGCCAGCAGCTTGGGTACAGGGAACACTGAAGCTTTCTTT
>TRBV11-1|TRBD2|few|TRBJ2-1
CASSPSLSGLVNEQFF
TGTGCCAGCAGCCCTAGCTTGTCGGGACTAGTGAATGAGCAGTTCTTC
>TRBV4-1|.|.|TRBJ1-6
CASSREPSGYSPLHF
TGCGCCAGCTCTCGTGAACCTAGCGGTTATTCACCCCTCCACTTT
>TRBV25-1|.|.|TRBJ2-7
CASRATIAGAWGEQYF
TGTGCCAGCAGGGCCACTATCGCAGGGGCCTGGGGCGAGCAGTACTTC
>TRBV5-1|TRBD2|.|TRBJ2-7
CASSPTPAGPRTYEQYF
TGCGCCAGCAGCCCCACCCCAGCGGGGCCGAGGACCTACGAGCAGTACTTC